This entry lists 18 T cell receptor beta chains sequenced from one sample in a study of shared clonotypes between healthy human individuals. Some clones are missing from TCRdb's copy, which holds only in-frame ones; the method was immunoSEQ multiplex PCR. The repertoire holds about 1 million clones, with around 75% as singletons. The specimen was memory CD4+ T cells sorted from blood. Subset given: CD45RA-negative fraction. The receptors shown here come from a man between 18 and 29 years old in good health.

To note about this clone: The same CDR3 can be traced to other DNA sequences in this sample. This rearrangement joins TRBV5-1 to TRBJ2-6, with a possible D match to TRBD1 (5 bases). The CDR3 extends over 16 amino acids. The V and J ends lost 0 bases and 0 bases respectively, with 7 bases between them. Germline V gene lookup returns CDR1 SGHRS and CDR2 YFSETQ. In DNA form, the CDR3 reads TGCGCCAGCAGCTTGGGACAGTCCTCTGGGGCCAACGTCCTGACTTTC. Translation: CASSLGQSSGANVLTF.

The gene calls are TRBV9 and TRBJ2-6; D possibly uses TRBD1 or TRBD2 (5 bases each). The CDR3 extends over 16 amino acids. Trimming pared 0 bases from V and 2 bases from J, leaving 9 bases between. Germline V gene lookup returns CDR1 SGDLS and CDR2 YYNGEE. DNA of the CDR3: TGTGCCAGCAGCGTAGGGGGGTACGCTGGGGCCAACGTCCTGACTTTC. This translates into CASSVGGYAGANVLTF. Complete variable domain (other parts from reference TRBV9 and TRBJ2-6): DSGVTQTPKHLITATGQRVTLRCSPRSGDLSVYWYQQSLDQGLQFLIQYYNGEERAKGNILERFSAQQFPDLHSELNLSSLELGDSALYFCASSVGGYAGANVLTFGAGSRLTVL.

V gene TRBV4-3 combines with J gene TRBJ2-7; D assignment may be TRBD1 or TRBD2 (5 bases each). Deletions cut 0 bases from V and 3 bases from J, with 18 bases between. Germline CDR1 LGHNA, CDR2 YSLEER. CDR3 size: 17 residues. This chain's CDR3 is CASSQDLPRGAHYEQYF. For the CDR3, the DNA is TGCGCCAGCAGCCAAGACCTCCCCCGAGGGGCCCACTACGAGCAGTACTTC.

The V call is TRBV7-2, the J call TRBJ1-3; the D is unclear. Germline V gene data show CDR1 as SGHTA and CDR2 as FQGNSA. The V end lost 4 bases, the J end lost 0 bases, and 10 bases lay between the germline ends. CDR3 size: 15 residues. The CDR3 bases are TGTGCCAGCAGCTCCCGGGTTCTCTCTGGAAACACCATATATTTT. Translation gives CASSSRVLSGNTIYF.

This rearrangement joins TRBV14 to TRBJ2-5, with 9 bases matching TRBD1. Germline V gene lookup returns CDR1 SGHDN and CDR2 FVKESK. The length of the CDR3 is 19 residues. With 0 bases clipped from V and 2 bases from J, the junction kept 13 bases outside the gene matches. Here the CDR3 reads CASSQEGQGFIPVQETQYF. The DNA of the CDR3 is TGTGCCAGCAGCCAAGAAGGACAGGGGTTTATCCCTGTTCAAGAGACCCAGTACTTC.

The chain has TRBV6-1 and TRBJ2-3, with a possible D match to TRBD1 (5 bases). The CDR3 has 11 amino acids. Trimming left V 6 bases short and J 6 bases short, with 7 bases between. In germline, CDR1 is MNHNS, CDR2 SASEGT. The CDR3: CASRQVDTQYF. The CDR3 DNA reads as TGTGCCAGCAGACAGGTGGATACGCAGTATTTT.

This clone was seen a handful of times. The V and J genes are TRBV10-3 and TRBJ2-1; 7 nucleotides match TRBD2. Losses at the gene ends were 9 bases for V and 4 bases for J; bases not matched to a gene: 12. Germline CDR1 ENHRY, CDR2 SYGVKD. The CDR3 is made up of 15 amino acids. The CDR3 DNA sequence: TGTGCCATTAGTAAAGGCGGGGGAATGTACAATGAGCAGTTCTTC. Translating gives CAISKGGGMYNEQFF.

This clone appeared a few times. This same CDR3 is encoded by further DNA sequences in the sample. This chain links TRBV30 with TRBJ1-1; D not certain. The ends were cut back, 1 base at V and 1 base at J, with 7 bases in the middle. The germline V gene encodes CDR1 GTSNPN and CDR2 SVGIG (reference sequence). The CDR3 runs to 13 residues. The CDR3 region is CAWSASGNTEAFF. CDR3 nucleotide sequence: TGTGCCTGGAGTGCGAGTGGGAACACTGAAGCTTTCTTT.

The gene calls are TRBV10-3 and TRBJ2-2; D is perhaps TRBD1 (6 bases). The CDR3 consists of 13 residues. Germline loops: CDR1 ENHRY, CDR2 SYGVKD. Trimming stripped 4 bases from V and 4 bases from J, with 7 bases between. The CDR3 sequence is CAISAGVTGELFF. The CDR3 DNA is TGTGCCATCAGTGCAGGGGTCACCGGGGAGCTGTTTTTT.

The rearrangement links TRBV6-5 to TRBJ2-1, with a tentative D call TRBD2 (5 bases). The CDR3 is made up of 14 amino acids. Per germline, CDR1 MNHEY and CDR2 SVGAGI. Deletions cut 6 bases from V and 0 bases from J, with 9 bases between. CDR3 residues: CASRDSGSYNEQFF. In nucleotides, the CDR3 is TGTGCCAGCAGGGACTCGGGCTCCTACAATGAGCAGTTCTTC.

A note on this clone: Different DNA sequences within this sample yield the same CDR3. The V and J genes are TRBV7-9 and TRBJ1-5; D is undetermined. Germline CDR1 reads SEHNR; CDR2 reads FQNEAQ (reference sequence). V was cut by 1 base and J by 7 bases, with 5 bases left in between. This CDR3 is built from 12 residues. CDR3 coding DNA: TGTGCCAGCAGCTTAGAAGGCCAGCCCCAGCATTTT. Translation: CASSLEGQPQHF. Variable domain in full (rest from reference TRBV7-9 and TRBJ1-5): DTGVSQNPRHKITKRGQNVTFRCDPISEHNRLYWYRQTLGQGPEFLTYFQNEAQLEKSRLLSDRFSAERPKGSFSTLEIQRTEQGDSAMYLCASSLEGQPQHFGDGTRLSIL.

A few counts support this clone. The chain combines TRBV4-3 with TRBJ2-2; TRBD2 aligns across 9 bases. CDR3 length equals 18 residues. The germline gives CDR1 LGHNA, CDR2 YSLEER. V dropped 0 bases and J dropped 1; count of bases not matched to a gene: 6. CDR3: CASSQDLPTSGNTGELFF. CDR3 DNA sequence: TGCGCCAGCAGCCAAGATCTCCCGACTAGCGGGAACACCGGGGAGCTGTTTTTT.

In its sample, this clone was seen once. V is TRBV7-2 and J is TRBJ1-2, with D perhaps TRBD1 (6 bases). The CDR3 extends over 13 amino acids. Germline V gene sequence: CDR1 SGHTA, CDR2 FQGNSA. Trimming stripped 3 bases from V and 4 bases from J, with 9 bases between. The CDR3 sequence: CASSFSGVYGYTF. CDR3 DNA sequence: TGTGCCAGCAGCTTCTCAGGGGTCTATGGCTACACCTTC.

The gene calls are TRBV4-1 and TRBJ1-4; D unclear. Between the trimmed V and J ends, which lost 1 base and 5 bases, there was a span of 5 bases. The CDR3 loop spans 13 amino acids. From germline, CDR1 is MGHRA and CDR2 YSYEKL. DNA for the CDR3: TGCGCCAGCAGCCAAGCCGGGAATGAAAAACTGTTTTTT. It specifies CASSQAGNEKLFF.

This rearrangement joins TRBV5-1 to TRBJ2-3, with D possibly being TRBD1 (5 bases). This CDR3 comprises 13 residues. Trimming cost V 7 bases and J 0 bases, with 9 bases left between them. Germline-derived CDR1 and CDR2 are SGHRS and YFSETQ. The CDR3 reads CASGRQSTDTQYF. The CDR3, as DNA: TGCGCCAGCGGTCGACAGAGCACAGATACGCAGTATTTT.

The chain recombines TRBV7-2 with TRBJ1-2; no clear D gene. Looked up from germline, CDR1 is SGHTA and CDR2 is FQGNSA. The germline V and J ends were trimmed by 1 base and 0 bases, with 9 bases remaining between them. This CDR3 contains 15 residues. The CDR3 sequence is CASSLESGPNYGYTF. DNA for the CDR3: TGTGCCAGCAGCTTAGAGTCAGGACCTAACTATGGCTACACCTTC. Supplemented by reference TRBV7-2 and TRBJ1-2, the full variable domain reads GAGVSQSPSNKVTEKGKDVELRCDPISGHTALYWYRQSLGQGLEFLIYFQGNSAPDKSGLPSDRFSAERTGGSVSTLTIQRTQQEDSAVYLCASSLESGPNYGYTFGSGTRLTVV.

The chain employs TRBV15 and TRBJ1-4; D ambiguous. The CDR3 is made up of 16 amino acids. V was clipped by 0 bases and J by 5 bases, with 13 bases between them. Germline values: CDR1 LNHNV, CDR2 YYDKDF (reference sequence). The CDR3 DNA sequence: TGTGCCACCAGCAGAGAAAATGAGGTTCAGAATGAAAAACTGTTTTTT. Translation: CATSRENEVQNEKLFF.

This clone was recorded many times. The rearrangement joins TRBV6-5 to TRBJ2-3; D may correspond to TRBD1 or TRBD2 (5 bases each). The CDR3 loop spans 14 amino acids. Germline CDR1 reads MNHEY; CDR2 reads SVGAGI. Trimming cost V 6 bases and J 7 bases, with 17 bases left between them. CDR3 nucleotide sequence: TGTGCCAGCAGCCTCTCAGGGAGCGGTCATACGCAGTATTTT. Translated: CASSLSGSGHTQYF.